The 32 T cell receptor beta chains below were found in one sample sequenced in a study of shared clonotypes between healthy human individuals. Using immunoSEQ multiplex PCR, the repertoire was profiled, and TCRdb retains in-frame clones only, with some absent. This sample yields 2 million to 2.5 million clones, of which 90% to 97% are seen a single time; 0.13% belongs to the top ten. The specimen sequenced was naive CD4+ T cells sorted from blood. This sample's subset: CD45RA+ positively selected. These receptor sequences come from a man aged 18 to 35 in good health.

The chain carries TRBV28 and TRBJ2-2, with a possible D match to TRBD1 (5 bases). Germline values: CDR1 MDHEN, CDR2 SYDVKM. CDR3 length: 13 residues. The CDR3 DNA follows: TGTGCGGAAGGGGCCGCGAACACCGGGGAGCTGTTTTTT. It yields the protein CAEGAANTGELFF.

This clone was detected only a few times. This chain's CDR3 is CASSLIRTGDNQPQHF. CDR3 nucleotides: TGTGCCAGCAGTCTGATCAGGACAGGAGACAATCAGCCCCAGCATTTT. The chain uses TRBV28 and TRBJ1-5; 7 bases align to TRBD1. This CDR3 contains 16 residues. Germline values: CDR1 MDHEN, CDR2 SYDVKM. J was trimmed by 3 bases and V by 5 bases; bases with no gene match: 10. The whole variable domain, filled in from reference TRBV28 and TRBJ1-5, reads DVKVTQSSRYLVKRTGEKVFLECVQDMDHENMFWYRQDPGLGLRLIYFSYDVKMKEKGDIPEGYSVSREKKERFSLILESASTNQTSMYLCASSLIRTGDNQPQHFGDGTRLSIL.

The V and J genes are TRBV10-3 and TRBJ2-2, with 9 bases matching TRBD2. The CDR3 loop spans 15 amino acids. V lost 6 bases to trimming and J lost 2 bases; unmatched junction nucleotides: 4. Germline-derived CDR1 and CDR2 are ENHRY and SYGVKD. The CDR3 nucleotides read TGTGCCATCAGCGCTAGCGGGGATAACACCGGGGAGCTGTTTTTT. Encoded protein: CAISASGDNTGELFF.

Comments on this clone: Other DNA sequences in this specimen translate into the identical CDR3. The rearrangement uses TRBV30 and TRBJ1-3; D is undetermined. V dropped 1 base and J dropped 0 bases, with 4 bases sitting between them. This CDR3 region has 13 residues. Germline CDR1 is GTSNPN and CDR2 is SVGIG (reference sequence). The CDR3 DNA sequence: TGTGCCTGGAGTGGAGACTCTGGAAACACCATATATTTT. It encodes CAWSGDSGNTIYF.

The rearrangement uses TRBV19 and TRBJ1-2; 7 bases map to TRBD1. CDR1 and CDR2 (germline): LNHDA, SQIVND (reference sequence). Unmatched junction bases numbered 8, after V lost 7 bases and J lost 0 bases. The CDR3 is 15 amino acids. CDR3 sequence reads: CASKPDRTTNYGYTF. In nucleotides, the CDR3 is TGTGCCAGTAAACCGGACAGGACCACTAACTATGGCTACACCTTC. Using reference TRBV19 and TRBJ1-2 for the parts outside the CDR3, the full variable domain is DGGITQSPKYLFRKEGQNVTLSCEQNLNHDAMYWYRQDPGQGLRLIYYSQIVNDFQKGDIAEGYSVSREKKESFPLTVTSAQKNPTAFYLCASKPDRTTNYGYTFGSGTRLTVV.

This rearrangement joins TRBV5-4 to TRBJ2-7; possibly TRBD1 for D (6 bases). The V end was cut by 4 bases, the J end by 5 bases, with 16 bases between. This CDR3 region has 14 residues. CDR1 and CDR2 (germline): SGHNT, YYREEE (reference sequence). Written as DNA, the CDR3 is TGTGCCAGCAGCCACCCCACAGGACAGCACGAGCAGTACTTC. It translates to CASSHPTGQHEQYF.

The chain carries TRBV19 and TRBJ2-6, with D perhaps matching TRBD2 (6 bases). Trimming left V 3 bases short and J 2 bases short, with 14 bases between. The V gene's germline CDR1 is LNHDA and CDR2 SQIVND (reference sequence). CDR3 size: 17 residues. CDR3 DNA sequence: TGTGCCAGTAGTATTGAGGCGGGAACCGCTGGGGCCAACGTCCTGACTTTC. Its translation: CASSIEAGTAGANVLTF.

J is TRBJ2-7 and V is TRBV2; D is undetermined. V was cut by 0 bases and J by 6 bases, with 6 bases left in between. The CDR3 is 12 residues long. Germline lookup yields CDR1 SNHLY and CDR2 FYNNEI. As DNA, the CDR3 is TGTGCCAGCAGTGAAGCGTGGGGCGAGCAGTACTTC. Translation gives CASSEAWGEQYF.

This clone was counted a single time. The chain is built from TRBV4-1 and TRBJ2-3, with no clear D. This CDR3 is built from 13 residues. Germline V gives CDR1 MGHRA, CDR2 YSYEKL. The V gene lost 4 bases and the J gene lost 6 bases, with 11 bases spanning the gap. The CDR3 DNA follows: TGCGCCAGCAGCCCCCTCCAGGAGGATACGCAGTATTTT. Its protein product is CASSPLQEDTQYF.

The chain recombines TRBV5-4 with TRBJ2-5, with D maybe TRBD2 (7 bases). Trimming removed 2 bases from V and 1 base from J, with 12 bases in between. The CDR3 has 15 residues. Germline lookup yields CDR1 SGHNT and CDR2 YYREEE (reference sequence). CDR3 nucleotides: TGTGCCAGCAGCTTTGGTGCGGGGGCCCAAGAGACCCAGTACTTC. It encodes CASSFGAGAQETQYF. The variable domain in full, completed from reference TRBV5-4 and TRBJ2-5, reads ETGVTQSPTHLIKTRGQQVTLRCSSQSGHNTVSWYQQALGQGPQFIFQYYREEENGRGNFPPRFSGLQFPNYSSELNVNALELDDSALYLCASSFGAGAQETQYFGPGTRLLVL.

The J gene is TRBJ1-1, the V gene TRBV28; D might be TRBD1 (6 bases). Trimming removed 6 bases at V and 1 base at J, with 12 bases between. Germline assignment: CDR1 MDHEN and CDR2 SYDVKM. The CDR3 totals 14 residues. CDR3 DNA: TGTGCCAGCAGCTACGGGGACAAGAACACTGAAGCTTTCTTT. It yields the protein CASSYGDKNTEAFF.

The V call is TRBV30, the J call TRBJ1-1; no definite D call. The length of the CDR3 is 13 residues. Trimming stripped 3 bases from V and 5 bases from J, with 13 bases between. Germline V gene lookup returns CDR1 GTSNPN and CDR2 SVGIG (reference sequence). DNA for the CDR3: TGTGCCTGGAGGGGCACAGCGAGGACTGAAGCTTTCTTT. It codes for CAWRGTARTEAFF. Drawing the rest from reference TRBV30 and TRBJ1-1, the complete variable domain is SQTIHQWPATLVQPVGSPLSLECTVEGTSNPNLYWYRQAAGRGLQLLFYSVGIGQISSEVPQNLSASRPQDRQFILSSKKLLLSDSGFYLCAWRGTARTEAFFGQGTRLTVV.

The rearrangement joins TRBV2 to TRBJ2-7; a weak D match, TRBD1 (6 bases). V lost 7 bases and J 4 bases, leaving 17 bases between the germline ends. CDR3 length: 14 residues. CDR1 is SNHLY, CDR2 FYNNEI, per germline. The CDR3 DNA is TGTGCCAGCAACGATCAAGGGGGTCGGTACGAGCAGTACTTC. Its translation is CASNDQGGRYEQYF. Full variable domain (remainder filled in from reference TRBV2 and TRBJ2-7): EPEVTQTPSHQVTQMGQEVILRCVPISNHLYFYWYRQILGQKVEFLVSFYNNEISEKSEIFDDQFSVERPDGSNFTLKIRSTKLEDSAMYFCASNDQGGRYEQYFGPGTRLTVT.

This clone was counted only a few times. The same CDR3 can be traced to other DNA sequences in this sample. The V gene is TRBV6-5, the J gene TRBJ2-7; TRBD1 matches at 7 bases. The CDR3 loop spans 14 amino acids. Trimming took 0 bases from V and 2 from J; bases not matched to a gene: 1. CDR1 MNHEY and CDR2 SVGAGI come from the germline V gene. The CDR3 DNA reads TGTGCCAGCAGTTACTCTAGGGGGCCCTACGAGCAGTACTTC. Protein sequence: CASSYSRGPYEQYF.

To note about this clone: Additional DNA sequences in this sample encode the identical CDR3. The CDR3 nucleotides read TGCAGTGCAATCAGGGGGAATGAGCAGTTCTTC. Residues: CSAIRGNEQFF. The chain links TRBV20-1 to TRBJ2-1, with 7 positions matching TRBD1. Germline CDR1 reads DFQATT; CDR2 reads SNEGSKA (reference sequence). V shed 6 bases and J 7 bases; nucleotides not matched to a gene: 3. The CDR3 runs to 11 residues.

This sequence joins TRBV18 and TRBJ2-7, with a weak D call TRBD1 (6 bases). V gave up 2 bases and J gave up 6 bases, with 14 bases separating them. Germline V gives CDR1 KGHSH, CDR2 LQKENI. The CDR3 spans 14 residues. As DNA, the CDR3 is TGTGCCAGCTCACCATACCCCGAGGGGGTCGAGCAGTACTTC. Protein product: CASSPYPEGVEQYF.

The CDR3 DNA sequence: TGTGCCAGCGGACTAGAAGGTGAGCAGTTCTTC. Translating it yields CASGLEGEQFF. The chain is built from TRBV2 and TRBJ2-1; 7 bases match TRBD2. The trim removed 8 bases at V and 9 bases at J, leaving 4 bases unmatched. Germline values: CDR1 SNHLY, CDR2 FYNNEI. CDR3 size: 11 residues.

The chain has TRBV5-1 and TRBJ2-1; weak D call: TRBD1 (5 bases). CDR3 length: 15 amino acids. Germline V CDR1 and CDR2: SGHRS, YFSETQ. The V and J ends lost 6 bases and 0 bases respectively, with 13 bases between them. CDR3 region: CASKEGASSYNEQFF. In DNA, the CDR3 is TGCGCCAGCAAAGAAGGGGCGAGCTCCTACAATGAGCAGTTCTTC.

The chain is built from TRBV10-3 and TRBJ1-1; no firm D call. Trimming removed 0 bases from V and 1 base from J, with 6 bases in between. The CDR3 has 14 amino acids. Germline CDR1 ENHRY, CDR2 SYGVKD. The CDR3 here is CAISESRENTEAFF. For the CDR3, the DNA is TGTGCCATCAGTGAGTCAAGGGAGAACACTGAAGCTTTCTTT.

The CDR3 loop reads CASRSGTGKYEQYF. The CDR3 DNA reads TGTGCCAGCAGGTCCGGGACAGGGAAATACGAGCAGTACTTC. This chain joins TRBV2 and TRBJ2-7; 9 bases match TRBD1. The V gene end was trimmed by 6 bases and the J gene end by 4 bases; junction bases not matched to a gene: 7. The CDR3 is made up of 14 amino acids. Germline lookup yields CDR1 SNHLY and CDR2 FYNNEI.

The V and J genes are TRBV14 and TRBJ1-6; no clear D gene. Germline V gene data show CDR1 as SGHDN and CDR2 as FVKESK. This CDR3 region has 13 residues. The V and J ends lost 7 bases and 6 bases respectively, with 10 bases between them. CDR3: CASNGFANSPLHF. The DNA of the CDR3 is TGTGCCAGCAATGGGTTTGCTAATTCACCCCTCCACTTT.

The gene calls are TRBV5-4 and TRBJ2-1; D remains ambiguous. CDR1 is SGHNT, CDR2 YYREEE, per germline (reference sequence). The CDR3 is made up of 18 amino acids. V lost 0 bases to trimming and J lost 0 bases, with 16 bases between them. The CDR3 loop is CASSLVRITQSSYNEQFF. The DNA of the CDR3 is TGTGCCAGCAGCTTGGTTAGAATCACTCAGAGCTCCTACAATGAGCAGTTCTTC.

In DNA, the CDR3 is TGCGCCAGCAGCTTGGAAGCTAGCGGGCCAAGGGAGCAGTACTTC. Translation gives CASSLEASGPREQYF. The chain carries TRBV5-1 and TRBJ2-7; TRBD2 matches at 8 bases. Germline CDR1 SGHRS, CDR2 YFSETQ. This CDR3 spans 15 amino acids. Germline trimming cut 0 bases from V and 7 bases from J; bases unmatched to any gene: 9.

This sequence joins TRBV9 and TRBJ2-1; D gene unclear. The CDR3 loop spans 13 amino acids. Germline V CDR1 and CDR2: SGDLS, YYNGEE. V was shortened by 3 bases and J by 5 bases, with 9 bases between the two germline ends. The CDR3 DNA sequence: TGTGCCAGCAGCGCCCAAACCCACAATGAGCAGTTCTTC. Protein: CASSAQTHNEQFF.

This clone is a singleton in its sample. The chain links TRBV14 to TRBJ2-3; 8 positions match TRBD1. The CDR3 is 17 residues long. Per germline, CDR1 SGHDN and CDR2 FVKESK. The J segment lost 2 bases and the V segment lost 4 bases, leaving 11 bases of the junction unmatched. CDR3 sequence (DNA): TGTGCCAGCAGCCGCCGAGGAGGGACAGGCTTCACAGATACGCAGTATTTT. It encodes CASSRRGGTGFTDTQYF.

V usage is TRBV4-1 and J usage is TRBJ2-7; no definite D call. CDR1 is MGHRA and CDR2 is YSYEKL in the germline V gene. V was trimmed by 0 bases and J by 5 bases, leaving 11 bases between them. This CDR3 has 14 residues. DNA of the CDR3: TGCGCCAGCAGCCAAGATCTGGTACCTGACGAGCAGTACTTC. As protein: CASSQDLVPDEQYF.

The chain couples TRBV11-2 to TRBJ2-5; 10 bases agree with TRBD1. The CDR3 runs 16 residues. V lost 6 bases and J lost 3; bases outside the gene matches: 10. CDR1 is SGHAT and CDR2 is FQNNGV in the germline V gene. Written as DNA, the CDR3 is TGTGCCAGCAGAAGACCAGGGACAGGGGTTAAAGAGACCCAGTACTTC. It encodes CASRRPGTGVKETQYF.

The chain carries TRBV20-1 and TRBJ2-3; either TRBD1 or TRBD2 may supply D (5 bases each). Germline V lookup: CDR1 DFQATT, CDR2 SNEGSKA (reference sequence). The length of the CDR3 is 11 residues. In DNA, the CDR3 is TGCACCACCGGGACCTCAGATACGCAGTATTTT. Translation gives CTTGTSDTQYF.

This clone was recorded only once. The V and J genes are TRBV10-3 and TRBJ1-1; D gene unclear. Germline CDR1 and CDR2: ENHRY and SYGVKD. The CDR3 is 13 residues long. V lost 6 bases to trimming and J lost 6 bases, with 14 bases between them. CDR3 region: CAIRAGPGSEAFF. CDR3 sequence (DNA): TGTGCCATCAGGGCAGGCCCCGGTTCTGAAGCTTTCTTT.

The chain employs TRBV7-8 and TRBJ2-1; the match to TRBD2 covers 13 bases. There are 14 residues in the CDR3. The junction had 5 bases not matched to a gene; V was cut back by 5 bases and J by 10 bases. Germline CDR1 SGHVS, CDR2 FQNEAQ. The CDR3 loop reads CASSPTGLAGEQFF. The DNA for the CDR3 is TGTGCCAGCAGCCCGACGGGACTAGCGGGAGAGCAGTTCTTC.

CDR3 DNA: TGTGCCAGCAGTTCTCCGGGACAGGGGATAAGGGGCTACACCTTC. Translated: CASSSPGQGIRGYTF. The rearrangement links TRBV6-6 to TRBJ1-2; 10 nucleotides match TRBD1. V was clipped by 4 bases and J by 8 bases; unmatched bases: 10. The CDR3 extends over 15 amino acids. Germline values: CDR1 MNHNY, CDR2 SVGAGI (reference sequence).

The chain uses TRBV5-1 and TRBJ1-2; no clear D gene. CDR3 length equals 15 residues. The germline CDR1 and CDR2 sequences are SGHRS and YFSETQ. V was trimmed by 3 bases and J by 6 bases, leaving 18 bases between them. Written as DNA, the CDR3 is TGCGCCAGCAGCTCGGAGGTCCCGGTTCTAGATGGCTACACCTTC. Translated: CASSSEVPVLDGYTF.